A selection of T cell receptor beta chains follows, all from one sample in a study of control samples from healthy donors and cancer patients. Repertoires were generated with immunoSEQ multiplex PCR, while TCRdb's copy carries only in-frame clones and drops some. Here the sample spans around 94,000 clones, more than 85% being singletons. Sequencing was done on a sample of blood. The receptors come from a woman in her 50s in good health. Both conserved end residues are part of each CDR3. D genes are given only for firm matches. Part of the rows lack a size; the others show once, few, many or a class for expanded clones.

>TRBJ2-3|.|.|TRBV19
TGTGCCAGTAGTATTTCAGATACGCAGTATTTT
CASSISDTQYF
>TRBJ1-5|.|once|TRBV7-2
TGTGCCAGCAGCTTAGGGGATTATCAGCCCCAGCATTTT
CASSLGDYQPQHF
>TRBJ2-5|.|.|TRBV5-1
TGCGCCAGCAGCTTGGGGGCAGGGAAAGAGACCCAGTACTTC
CASSLGAGKETQYF
>TRBJ1-2|.|.|TRBV12-3/TRBV12-4
TGTGCCAGCAGTTTCCTACAGTTGGGTGGCTACACCTTC
CASSFLQLGGYTF
>TRBJ2-2|.|.|TRBV6-5
TGTGCCGGTAAACAGCGGACGAACACCGGGGAGCTGTTTTTT
CAGKQRTNTGELFF
>TRBJ1-1|TRBD1|.|TRBV29-1
TGCAGCGCCTATCTAGAGGGACAGGGCCCTGAAGCTTTCTTT
CSAYLEGQGPEAFF
>TRBJ2-7|TRBD1|.|TRBV6-2/TRBV6-3
TGTGCCAGCAGCGACCCGGGACAGGGTCGGTCCTACGAGCAGTACTTC
CASSDPGQGRSYEQYF
>TRBJ2-7|.|.|TRBV4-3
TGCGCCAGCAGCCAGTCCCCGGGCTCCTACGAGCAGTACTTC
CASSQSPGSYEQYF
>TRBJ2-1|TRBD2|.|TRBV7-8
TGTGCCAGCATCCCCGGACTAGCGGCCTCCTACAATGAGCAGTTCTTC
CASIPGLAASYNEQFF
>TRBJ1-4|TRBD1|once|TRBV7-9
TGTGCCAGCAGCTTAGGCTTCAGGGGGAATGAAAAACTGTTTTTT
CASSLGFRGNEKLFF
>TRBJ2-6|.|.|TRBV28
TGTGCCAGCAGTTTAGTGTCTGGGGCCAACGTCCTGACTTTC
CASSLVSGANVLTF
>TRBJ2-3|.|few|TRBV6-2/TRBV6-3
TGTGCCAGCAGCAAAACCACAGGGCGGGATACGCAGTATTTT
CASSKTTGRDTQYF
>TRBJ1-2|TRBD1|once|TRBV11-3
TGTGCCAGCAGCTCAGGACAGGGCTATGGCTACACCTTC
CASSSGQGYGYTF
>TRBJ2-5|.|once|TRBV5-1
TGCGCCAGCAGCCTGAACCGGGAGACCCAGTACTTC
CASSLNRETQYF
>TRBJ2-1|.|.|TRBV3-1/TRBV3-2
TGTGCCAGCAGCCAAGATCTTGGGATGGGTGAGCAGTTCTTC
CASSQDLGMGEQFF
>TRBJ1-3|.|.|TRBV28
TGTGCCAGCAGTCCGGGACTCCGCAGAGGAGAGGGGACCATATATTTT
CASSPGLRRGEGTIYF
>TRBJ1-1|.|.|TRBV5-1
TGCGCCAGCAGCTCGGGGGGGACTAACACTGAAGCTTTCTTT
CASSSGGTNTEAFF
>TRBJ2-1|.|.|TRBV5-1
TGCGCCAGCAGCTTGGGCTGGCGGGACAATGAGCAGTTCTTC
CASSLGWRDNEQFF
>TRBJ1-2|.|.|TRBV27
TGTGCCAGCAGTTTCCCCGGGGGTGGTGGCTACACCTTC
CASSFPGGGGYTF
>TRBJ1-1|.|.|TRBV18
TGTGCCAGCTCACCCGGGGCAGGGATGAACACTGAAGCTTTCTTT
CASSPGAGMNTEAFF
>TRBJ2-5|TRBD2|.|TRBV28
TGTGCCAGCAGTCCCCCGGGACTAGCGGGAAAGGGAGAGACCCAGTACTTC
CASSPPGLAGKGETQYF
>TRBJ1-2|TRBD1|.|TRBV28
TGTGCCAGCAGTTTAGATGGGACAGGGCGCGGCTACACCTTC
CASSLDGTGRGYTF
>TRBJ2-2|.|.|TRBV9
TGTGCCAGCAGCCCCGTATTGATGCCGAACACCGGGGAGCTGTTTTTT
CASSPVLMPNTGELFF
>TRBJ2-7|TRBD2|.|TRBV5-1
TGCGCCAGCAGCTTGGGGCGGGGGGGCCCCTACGAGCAGTACTTC
CASSLGRGGPYEQYF
>TRBJ2-1|.|.|TRBV12-5
TGTGCTAGTGGTTTGGAAGTTCGGGAGCAGTTCTTC
CASGLEVREQFF
>TRBJ2-3|.|.|TRBV7-2
TGTGCCAGCAGCTTAGATTTGGCCACCACAGATACGCAGTATTTT
CASSLDLATTDTQYF
>TRBJ2-1|TRBD2|.|TRBV24-1
TGTGCCACCAGTGATCCGATAGCGGGGAGGCACAATGAGCAGTTCTTC
CATSDPIAGRHNEQFF
>TRBJ1-6|TRBD1|.|TRBV23-1
TGCGCCAGCAGTCAAACCGGGACAGAAAATTCACCCCTCCACTTT
CASSQTGTENSPLHF
>TRBJ1-4|.|.|TRBV6-5
TGTGCCAGCAGCAGGGGTAATGAAAAACTGTTTTTT
CASSRGNEKLFF
>TRBJ2-1|TRBD2|.|TRBV11-3
TGTGCCAGCAGCTTAGAGGGGAGATGGACTAGCGGGGGTAACAATGAGCAGTTCTTC
CASSLEGRWTSGGNNEQFF
>TRBJ1-5|.|.|TRBV19
TGTGCCAGTAGAGAATCCCCCTATAGCAATCAGCCCCAGCATTTT
CASRESPYSNQPQHF
>TRBJ1-1|.|.|TRBV5-6
TGTGCCAGCAGCTTAGGGGGGGTTGAAGCTTTCTTT
CASSLGGVEAFF
>TRBJ1-1|.|.|TRBV6-2/TRBV6-3
TGTGCCAGCAGCCTCCCTTTTGCGGGGAAGTTAACTGAAGCTTTCTTT
CASSLPFAGKLTEAFF
>TRBJ2-7|TRBD1|.|TRBV18
TGTGCCAGCTCACCACCCTCGGGACAGTTCTACGAGCAGTACTTC
CASSPPSGQFYEQYF
>TRBJ1-5|.|.|TRBV3-1/TRBV3-2
TGTGCCAGCGGGGGGTATAGCAATCAGCCCCAGCATTTT
CASGGYSNQPQHF
>TRBJ2-7|.|.|TRBV19
TGTGCCAGTAGTATAGGGACCTCGAGAGCGGCGGAGCAGTACTTC
CASSIGTSRAAEQYF
>TRBJ2-7|.|.|TRBV6-5
TGTGCCAGCACCGGGACGCCGGGCTACGAGCAGTACTTC
CASTGTPGYEQYF
>TRBJ2-1|TRBD2|.|TRBV9
TGTGCCAGCAGCGTAGCGGGAGGGGCGGACAATGAGCAGTTCTTC
CASSVAGGADNEQFF
>TRBJ2-2|TRBD2|.|TRBV2
TGTGCCAGCACTAGAACTAGCGGACTGAACACCGGGGAGCTGTTTTTT
CASTRTSGLNTGELFF
>TRBJ1-2|TRBD1|.|TRBV15
TGTGCCACCAGCAGAGATCGGGGCGACCTTACAGGGGCCTCTTATGGCTACACCTTC
CATSRDRGDLTGASYGYTF
>TRBJ1-4|.|.|TRBV6-5
TGTGCCAGCAGTACTCGACAACGTAATGAAAAACTGTTTTTT
CASSTRQRNEKLFF
>TRBJ1-1|TRBD1|.|TRBV19
TGTGCCAGTAGTATAGATCCCCCCCAAAAAAAGACAGGGAGAGACACTGAAGCTTTCTTT
CASSIDPPQKKTGRDTEAFF
>TRBJ1-1|.|.|TRBV5-4
TGTGCCAGCAGCTTGCCGGCAGAGAACACTGAAGCTTTCTTT
CASSLPAENTEAFF
>TRBJ1-1|.|.|TRBV5-1
TGCGCCAGCCTTTACGGGGGGAACACTGAAGCTTTCTTT
CASLYGGNTEAFF